This T cell receptor (beta chain) was recovered during a study of cytomegalovirus exposure and HLA in healthy donors. Whole-study findings and limits: Most TCR sequences were seen very rarely across donors, but some public TCRs occurred in many. Most likely, a cluster of highly shared sequence variants arose as a sequencing artifact.

The PCR ran on 60 Vbeta and 13 Jbeta primers. Generated by immunoSEQ multiplex PCR, the TCRdb table keeps only in-frame clones and is missing some. Seen here are 130,000 to 150,000 clones, over 60% observed once, and the top ten hold 1.5% to 2%. The CDR3 sequence is 13 residues long. CDR1 and CDR2 (germline): SGHTA, FQGNSA. Trimming at V came to 8 bases and at J to 5 bases, leaving 7 bases not matched to a gene. This clone turned up a few times. Its antigen is unknown. The chain employs TRBV7-2 and TRBJ2-7; 9 nucleotides match TRBD1. Input material: PBMCs. This receptor was taken from a woman aged 25 to 45 in good health and CMV-seronegative. The CDR3 DNA reads TGTGCCAGCGCATCGGACAGGGGAAACGAGCAGTACTTC. It translates to CASASDRGNEQYF.